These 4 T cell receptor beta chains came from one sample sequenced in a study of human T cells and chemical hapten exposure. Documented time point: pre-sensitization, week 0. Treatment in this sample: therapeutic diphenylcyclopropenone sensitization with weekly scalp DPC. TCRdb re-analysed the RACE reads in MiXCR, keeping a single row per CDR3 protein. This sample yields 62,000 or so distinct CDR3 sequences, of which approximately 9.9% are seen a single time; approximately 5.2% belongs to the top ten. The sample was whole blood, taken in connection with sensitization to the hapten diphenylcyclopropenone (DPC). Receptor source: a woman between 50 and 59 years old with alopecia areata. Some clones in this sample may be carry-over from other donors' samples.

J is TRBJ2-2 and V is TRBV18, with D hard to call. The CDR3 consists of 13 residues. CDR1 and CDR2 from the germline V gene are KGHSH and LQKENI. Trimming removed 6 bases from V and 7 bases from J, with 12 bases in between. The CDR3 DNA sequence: TGTGCCAGCTCGACGGACCGGAGCGGGGAGCTGTTTTTT. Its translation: CASSTDRSGELFF.

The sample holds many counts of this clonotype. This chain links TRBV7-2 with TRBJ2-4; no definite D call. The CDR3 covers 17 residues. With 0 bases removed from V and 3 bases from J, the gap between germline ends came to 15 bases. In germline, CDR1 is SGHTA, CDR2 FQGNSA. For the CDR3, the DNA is TGTGCCAGCAGCTTAGCGGTTTTGCAGGCGGACAAAAACATTCAGTACTTC. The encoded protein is CASSLAVLQADKNIQYF.

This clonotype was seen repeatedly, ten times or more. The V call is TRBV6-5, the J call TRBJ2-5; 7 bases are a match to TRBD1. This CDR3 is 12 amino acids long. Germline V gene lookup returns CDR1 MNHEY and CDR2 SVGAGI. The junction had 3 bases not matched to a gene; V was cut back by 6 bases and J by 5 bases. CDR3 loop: CASRTGLETQYF. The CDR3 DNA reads TGTGCCAGCAGGACAGGGTTGGAGACCCAGTACTTC.

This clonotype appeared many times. The CDR3, as DNA: TGTGCCAGCAGTTACGGGGGAGCGAACACTGAAGCTTTCTTT. This encodes CASSYGGANTEAFF. The chain has TRBV28 and TRBJ1-1; tentative D call: TRBD1 (5 bases). CDR1 is MDHEN, CDR2 SYDVKM, per germline. CDR3 length: 14 amino acids. The germline V and J ends were trimmed by 4 bases and 1 base, with 10 bases remaining between them.